The sequence of this T cell receptor beta chain was determined in a study of T-cell reconstitution after alpha-beta-depleted transplantation in children. Study-level findings and limits: Newly produced T cells mostly provided counts and TCRbeta diversity after one year, as hyperexpanded clones declined. Reportedly, only several hundred clones from non-depleted graft cells drove alpha-beta T-cell counts at about two months. The study traced high day-60 TCRbeta diversity in some patients to surviving recipient T cells and thymic progenitors.

In germline, CDR1 is SEHNR, CDR2 FQNEAQ (reference sequence). The CDR3 consists of 14 residues. V was clipped by 4 bases and J by 1 base, with 10 bases between them. Preparing the TCRbeta library involved the use of unique molecular identifiers. TCRdb ran MiXCR on the PCR reads and lists one entry per CDR3 protein. The data show roughly 200,000 distinct CDR3 sequences, with approximately 8% seen just once and roughly a third held by the top ten. As regards this clonotype: Its antigen is unidentified.

This chain links TRBV7-9 with TRBJ1-1, with D maybe TRBD1 (6 bases). The TCR comes from a male patient aged 2-15 years who had a stem cell transplant for acute myeloid leukemia, so the T cells may come from the graft donor. Sequenced here: PBMCs, mostly from graft donor cells, sampled 360 days after TCRalphabeta/CD19-depleted stem cell transplant. In DNA, the CDR3 is TGTGCCAGCAGCTCCATACAGGGGAACACTGAAGCTTTCTTT. It is translated as CASSSIQGNTEAFF.